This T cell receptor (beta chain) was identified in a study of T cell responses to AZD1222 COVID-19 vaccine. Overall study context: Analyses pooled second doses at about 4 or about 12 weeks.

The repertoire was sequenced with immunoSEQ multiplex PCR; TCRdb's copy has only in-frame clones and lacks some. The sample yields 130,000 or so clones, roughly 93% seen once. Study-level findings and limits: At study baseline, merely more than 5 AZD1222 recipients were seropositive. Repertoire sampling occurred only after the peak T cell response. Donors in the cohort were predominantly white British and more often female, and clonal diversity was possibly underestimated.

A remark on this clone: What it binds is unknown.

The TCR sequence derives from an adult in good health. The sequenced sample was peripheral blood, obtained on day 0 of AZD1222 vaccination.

The DNA for the CDR3 is TGTGCCAGCAGTGACAGGGACTCTGGAAACACCATATATTTT. This sequence encodes CASSDRDSGNTIYF. The chain is built from TRBV2 and TRBJ1-3, with TRBD1 as a possible D gene (5 bases). Trimming removed 3 bases at V and 0 bases at J, with 6 bases between. The CDR3 is 14 residues long. Germline V gene sequence: CDR1 SNHLY, CDR2 FYNNEI.